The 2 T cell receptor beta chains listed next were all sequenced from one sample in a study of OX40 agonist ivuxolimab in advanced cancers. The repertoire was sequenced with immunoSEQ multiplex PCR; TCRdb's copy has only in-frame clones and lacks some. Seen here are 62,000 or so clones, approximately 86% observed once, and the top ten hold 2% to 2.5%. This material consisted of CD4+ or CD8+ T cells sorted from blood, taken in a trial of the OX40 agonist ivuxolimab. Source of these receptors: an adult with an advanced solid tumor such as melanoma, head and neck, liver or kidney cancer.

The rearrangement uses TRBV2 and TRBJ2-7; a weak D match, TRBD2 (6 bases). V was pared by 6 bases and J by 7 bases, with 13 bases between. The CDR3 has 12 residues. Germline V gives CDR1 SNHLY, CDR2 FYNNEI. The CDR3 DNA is TGTGCCAGCAGACGGGGGACGCAAGAGCAGTACTTC. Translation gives CASRRGTQEQYF.

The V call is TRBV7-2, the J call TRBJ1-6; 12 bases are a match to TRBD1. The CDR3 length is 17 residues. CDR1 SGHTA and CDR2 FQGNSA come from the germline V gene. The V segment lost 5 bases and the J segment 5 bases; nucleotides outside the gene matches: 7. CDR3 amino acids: CASSPPGQGANNSPLHF. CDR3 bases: TGTGCCAGCAGCCCGCCGGGACAGGGGGCGAATAATTCACCCCTCCACTTT.